These 22 T cell receptor beta chains share one sample of origin, sequenced in a study of cytomegalovirus exposure and HLA in healthy donors (dated by TCRdb to 2016 to 2017). Library preparation employed the immunoSEQ multiplex PCR assay. For the multiplex PCR, a mixture combining 60 forward primers for TCR Vbeta segments and 13 reverse primers for TCR Jbeta segments was used. The immuneACCESS repertoire file appears here via TCRdb, limited to in-frame rearrangements. These files lack a portion of the clones; in checked studies, under half of the deficit traces to unresolved V genes, and the cause of the others is not known. The sample table contains over 150,000 clones; only one count was recorded for under 85% of them. The top ten constitute about 3% of the sample. Sequenced sample: PBMCs. The receptors derive from a male donor in good health and CMV-seronegative.

The chain recombines TRBV6-5 with TRBJ2-2; D remains unclear. V was pared by 2 bases and J by 5 bases, with 9 bases between. Looked up from germline, CDR1 is MNHEY and CDR2 is SVGAGI. The CDR3 length is 14 residues. CDR3 nucleotide sequence: TGTGCCAGCAGTTACCCGGCCAGGACCGGGGAGCTGTTTTTT. Its protein is CASSYPARTGELFF.

The chain combines TRBV30 with TRBJ2-3, with TRBD2 matching over 7 bases. V lost 3 bases and J lost 0; bases outside the gene matches: 9. Germline CDR1 and CDR2: GTSNPN and SVGIG (reference sequence). The CDR3 is 16 amino acids. The CDR3 loop is CAWRLAGVFSTDTQYF. The CDR3 DNA sequence: TGTGCCTGGAGGTTGGCGGGGGTATTTAGCACAGATACGCAGTATTTT.

This rearrangement joins TRBV9 to TRBJ2-1; the D is unclear. Trimming stripped 3 bases from V and 5 bases from J, with 9 bases between. The germline V gene has CDR1 SGDLS and CDR2 YYNGEE. CDR3 length: 13 residues. CDR3 in amino acids: CASSGDFNNEQFF. The CDR3 DNA follows: TGTGCCAGCAGCGGCGACTTTAACAATGAGCAGTTCTTC.

This clone was detected only once. Other DNA sequences in this specimen translate into the identical CDR3. The J gene is TRBJ1-2, the V gene TRBV6-5; 9 bases map to TRBD1. The trim removed 5 bases at V and 4 bases at J, leaving 2 bases unmatched. The CDR3 runs to 13 residues. Germline values: CDR1 MNHEY, CDR2 SVGAGI. Here the CDR3 DNA reads TGTGCCAGCAGTATGACAGGGGGCTATGGCTACACCTTC. Encoded protein: CASSMTGGYGYTF.

The chain uses TRBV10-3 and TRBJ2-7; 12 nucleotides line up with TRBD1. The CDR3 extends over 14 amino acids. V lost 7 bases and J lost 5; bases outside the gene matches: 6. CDR1 is ENHRY, CDR2 SYGVKD, per germline. CDR3 loop: CAIKRDRGLDEQYF. DNA for the CDR3: TGTGCCATCAAACGGGACAGGGGGCTGGACGAGCAGTACTTC.

The CDR3, as DNA: TGTGCCAGTAGTTCCTTAGCGGTTAGCACAGATACGCAGTATTTT. Protein product: CASSSLAVSTDTQYF. This chain connects TRBV19 to TRBJ2-3, with D possibly TRBD2 on 6 matching bases. Germline-derived CDR1 and CDR2 are LNHDA and SQIVND (reference sequence). The CDR3 is made up of 15 amino acids. V lost 5 bases, J lost 0 bases, and 12 bases lay in between.

A single count supports this clone. V and J are TRBV7-3 and TRBJ2-6; the D gene is possibly TRBD2 (6 bases). CDR3 size: 15 residues. V was cut by 3 bases and J by 0 bases, with 6 bases left in between. CDR1 SGHTA and CDR2 FQGTGA come from the germline V gene. The CDR3 loop is CASSFSGSGANVLTF. In nucleotides, the CDR3 is TGTGCCAGCAGCTTTAGCGGCTCTGGGGCCAACGTCCTGACTTTC.

The chain carries TRBV6-6 and TRBJ2-2, with D perhaps TRBD1 (6 bases). Germline loops: CDR1 MNHNY, CDR2 SVGAGI (reference sequence). The CDR3 is 14 residues long. V lost 5 bases and J lost 8, with 15 bases in between. This CDR3 is CASSADSSVGELFF. Written as DNA, the CDR3 is TGTGCCAGCAGTGCGGACAGCTCGGTAGGGGAGCTGTTTTTT.

This chain uses TRBV5-5 with TRBJ2-4, with 9 bases lining up with TRBD1. The CDR3 loop spans 15 amino acids. Trimming took 3 bases from V and 6 from J; bases not matched to a gene: 7. Germline V gene lookup returns CDR1 SGHKS and CDR2 YYEKEE (reference sequence). CDR3 in DNA: TGTGCCAGCAGCTCGATGACAGGGGGAGGAAACATTCAGTACTTC. Amino acids: CASSSMTGGGNIQYF.

The table lists this clone with a count of one. V and J are TRBV9 and TRBJ2-3; weak D call: TRBD1 (6 bases). V was pared by 0 bases and J by 6 bases, with 11 bases between. In germline, CDR1 is SGDLS, CDR2 YYNGEE. This CDR3 has 14 amino acids. Here the CDR3 reads CASSVEGVGDTQYF. The CDR3, as DNA: TGTGCCAGCAGCGTAGAGGGGGTCGGGGATACGCAGTATTTT.

J is TRBJ1-3 and V is TRBV5-6; D is undetermined. Germline assignment: CDR1 SGHDT and CDR2 YYEEEE. The CDR3 runs 14 residues. V dropped 0 bases and J dropped 8 bases, with 12 bases sitting between them. This chain's CDR3 is CASSLGRRGYTIYF. DNA of the CDR3: TGTGCCAGCAGCTTGGGTCGGCGGGGTTACACCATATATTTT.

This rearrangement joins TRBV6-4 to TRBJ2-3; 10 bases align to TRBD1. This CDR3 has 15 amino acids. Germline CDR1 MRHNA, CDR2 SNTAGT. V trimming: 4 bases; J trimming: 1 base; junction bases outside the gene matches: 2. CDR3 nucleotides: TGTGCCAGCAGTGTTGGGACAGGGGGCACAGATACGCAGTATTTT. It specifies CASSVGTGGTDTQYF.

The chain combines TRBV25-1 with TRBJ2-5, with 7 bases identical to TRBD1. Judging by the DNA end, TRBJ2-7 fits better; the J call may be wrong. The CDR3 loop spans 15 amino acids. The germline V gene has CDR1 MGHDK and CDR2 SYGVNS. In DNA, the CDR3 is TGTGCCAGCAGTGGGGGACAGCATTTTTCCTACGAGCAGTACTTC. Translated: CASSGGQHFSYEQYF.

The chain combines TRBV10-2 with TRBJ1-2; 8 bases align to TRBD1. Germline CDR1 and CDR2: WSHSY and SAAADI. The CDR3 extends over 16 amino acids. Trimming took 0 bases from V and 5 from J; bases not matched to a gene: 8. The CDR3 sequence is CASSESGSQGAYGYTF. The CDR3 DNA is TGCGCCAGCAGTGAGTCGGGTAGCCAGGGGGCTTATGGCTACACCTTC.

This clone was counted between two and nine times. This chain links TRBV11-2 with TRBJ2-3, with 9 nucleotides matching TRBD2. CDR3 length: 18 residues. V lost 1 base and J lost 3; bases outside the gene matches: 11. Germline V lookup: CDR1 SGHAT, CDR2 FQNNGV. CDR3 bases: TGTGCCAGCAGCTTAGTGATCCTGGCTAGCGGGACAACAGATACGCAGTATTTT. Translating gives CASSLVILASGTTDTQYF.

The DNA for the CDR3 is TGTGCCAGCAGGGGACAGGGGTTTACTGAAGCTTTCTTT. Translating gives CASRGQGFTEAFF. J is TRBJ1-1 and V is TRBV6-5; 10 bases map to TRBD1. This CDR3 contains 13 residues. Germline V gene data show CDR1 as MNHEY and CDR2 as SVGAGI. V shed 6 bases and J 5 bases; nucleotides not matched to a gene: 3.

The genes are TRBV11-3 and TRBJ1-1; possible D gene TRBD1, 6 bases. This CDR3 is 11 amino acids long. V was pared by 4 bases and J by 6 bases, with 6 bases between. In germline, CDR1 is SGHNT, CDR2 YENEEA. The CDR3, as DNA: TGTGCCAGCAGCTCAGGGGCTGAAGCTTTCTTT. Translation: CASSSGAEAFF.

V and J are TRBV9 and TRBJ1-3; tentative D call: TRBD1 (5 bases). The CDR3 runs 13 residues. V lost 0 bases and J 8 bases, leaving 9 bases between the germline ends. Germline V gene lookup returns CDR1 SGDLS and CDR2 YYNGEE. In DNA form, the CDR3 reads TGTGCCAGCAGCGTAGAAGGGGAGGACACCATATATTTT. This gives the protein CASSVEGEDTIYF.

The chain couples TRBV20-1 to TRBJ2-7; 10 bases are shared with TRBD1. Germline trimming cut 4 bases from V and 12 bases from J; bases unmatched to any gene: 6. Germline V lookup: CDR1 DFQATT, CDR2 SNEGSKA (reference sequence). The CDR3 runs 11 residues. The CDR3 DNA is TGCAGTGCTACCGGGACAGGGGAACGGTACTTC. It yields the protein CSATGTGERYF.

V and J are TRBV28 and TRBJ2-3; 11 bases align to TRBD2. V shed 3 bases, J shed 13 bases, and the junction held 9 bases outside the gene matches. Germline V gene lookup returns CDR1 MDHEN and CDR2 SYDVKM. The length of the CDR3 is 14 residues. In DNA form, the CDR3 reads TGTGCCAGCAGTTTTAGCGGGAGGGCCAATGTGGAGTATTTT. Amino acids: CASSFSGRANVEYF.

This chain uses TRBV5-1 with TRBJ1-6; no reliable D call. Germline V gene data show CDR1 as SGHRS and CDR2 as YFSETQ. The CDR3 is 17 amino acids. V was pared by 4 bases and J by 0 bases, with 14 bases between. The CDR3: CASSPAEGSSYNSPLHF. The CDR3, as DNA: TGCGCCAGCAGCCCGGCGGAGGGAAGCTCCTATAATTCACCCCTCCACTTT.

V is TRBV28 and J is TRBJ1-4; D gene uncertain. Trimming removed 2 bases from V and 4 bases from J, with 11 bases in between. In germline, CDR1 is MDHEN, CDR2 SYDVKM. The CDR3 sequence is 15 residues long. For the CDR3, the DNA is TGTGCCAGCAGTTTAGTGTCGGGATTTAATGAAAAACTGTTTTTT. Translating it yields CASSLVSGFNEKLFF.